This T cell receptor (beta chain) derives from a study of response to subunit inactivated influenza vaccine. Study observations and caveats: T cells newly recruited by each seasonal influenza vaccination are few, the authors suggested.

A note on this clonotype: The antigen is undetermined.

From germline, CDR1 is DFQATT and CDR2 SNEGSKA (reference sequence). Losses at the gene ends were 2 bases for V and 0 bases for J; bases not matched to a gene: 6. This CDR3 has 16 residues. MiXCR was run by TCRdb on the RT-PCR reads, yielding one entry per CDR3 protein. Here the sample spans about 580,000 distinct CDR3 sequences, about 14% being singletons. The sequencing used PBMCs from blood, collected approximately 13 days after vaccination. V usage is TRBV20-1 and J usage is TRBJ2-1; 8 bases agree with TRBD2. The sequence came from a middle-aged man who received an inactivated influenza vaccine. The CDR3 spells CSARSSAGDSYNEQFF. Written as DNA, the CDR3 is TGCAGTGCTAGATCCTCAGCGGGAGACTCCTACAATGAGCAGTTCTTC.